This T cell receptor beta chain was captured in a study of blood T cell repertoires in COVID-19. Across the study: Spain, Italy and the United States supplied samples that represented acute and convalescent COVID-19.

Germline CDR1 MNHEY, CDR2 SVGAGI. Trimming cost V 4 bases and J 7 bases; bases outside gene matches: 8. This CDR3 has 15 amino acids. TCRdb's copy holds only in-frame clones and misses some; the assay was immunoSEQ multiplex PCR. The table has about 210,000 clones, around 88% seen once. The origin of this receptor is a woman in her thirties or forties with acute COVID-19. Sequencing was performed on PBMCs or T cells enriched from blood (not recorded which). The chain carries TRBV6-5 and TRBJ1-4; TRBD1 matches 8 bases. CDR3 residues: CASSSTGGKGEKLFF. CDR3 bases: TGTGCCAGCAGTTCTACAGGGGGGAAGGGTGAAAAACTGTTTTTT.